This is a list of T cell receptor beta chains from one sample in a study of identical twins. TCRdb analysed the 5' RACE reads with MiXCR anew, one entry per CDR3 protein. Of some 790,000 distinct CDR3 sequences in the sample, approximately 18% are singletons; the top ten hold around 13%. These same data were also listed under a study on T cells expressing NK-cell markers.

Specimen: PBMCs. The receptors originated from a woman younger than 30 in good health. Each CDR3 is given with its conserved first and last residue. The order of the fields is V gene, D gene, clone size, J gene, CDR3 protein, CDR3 DNA. The D gene is left open where the match is weak. Size values are once, few and many counts, or a class for expanded clones, and some rows have none.

>TRBV5-1|NA|many|TRBJ2-6
CASSLGGSGANVLTF
TGTGCCAGCAGCTTAGGGGGCTCTGGGGCCAACGTCCTGACTTTC
>TRBV20-1|TRBD2|NA|TRBJ2-5
CSARGLAGVETQYF
TGCAGTGCAAGGGGACTAGCGGGAGTCGAGACCCAGTACTTC
>TRBV7-2|NA|NA|TRBJ2-7
CASSAFGIFDGYEQYF
TGTGCCAGCAGCGCGTTCGGGATCTTCGACGGGTACGAGCAGTACTTC
>TRBV29-1|NA|NA|TRBJ2-7
CSGVFSYEQYF
TGCAGCGGGGTTTTTTCCTACGAGCAGTACTTC
>TRBV29-1|NA|few|TRBJ1-1
CSAKPGTLAEAFF
TGCAGCGCTAAACCCGGGACGCTGGCTGAAGCTTTCTTT
>TRBV12-3/TRBV12-4|TRBD1|NA|TRBJ1-5
CASSPSTGLNQPQHF
TGTGCCAGCAGTCCCTCGACAGGGTTGAATCAGCCCCAGCATTTT
>TRBV29-1|TRBD2|few|TRBJ2-1
CSVDPGTINEQFF
TGCAGCGTGGACCCCGGGACTATCAATGAGCAGTTCTTC
>TRBV12-3/TRBV12-4|TRBD1|NA|TRBJ1-5
CASSLTGVRQPQHF
TGTGCCAGCAGCCTAACAGGGGTGAGGCAGCCCCAGCATTTT
>TRBV10-1|TRBD1|NA|TRBJ2-5
CASSEWTGDQETQYF
TGCGCCAGCAGTGAATGGACAGGGGACCAAGAGACCCAGTACTTC
>TRBV4-3|TRBD1|few|TRBJ2-7
CASSQEGQGVGEQYF
TGCGCCAGCAGCCAGGAAGGACAGGGAGTTGGAGAGCAGTACTTC
>TRBV5-1|NA|NA|TRBJ2-2
CASSLAGSQSGELFF
TGCGCCAGCAGCTTGGCTGGATCTCAATCCGGGGAGCTGTTTTTT
>TRBV6-4|TRBD2|few|TRBJ2-2
CASSDTSGGSGELFF
TGTGCCAGCAGTGACACTAGCGGGGGATCCGGGGAGCTGTTTTTT
>TRBV14|NA|few|TRBJ2-1
CASSPGGGGVSYEQFF
TGTGCCAGCAGCCCCGGAGGCGGGGGCGTTTCATATGAGCAGTTCTTC
>TRBV9|NA|NA|TRBJ2-1
CASRSWSTEQFF
TGTGCCAGCCGTTCCTGGTCGACGGAGCAGTTCTTC
>TRBV4-3|NA|NA|TRBJ2-7
CASSQGTFSYEQYF
TGCGCCAGCAGCCAAGGGACTTTTTCCTACGAGCAGTACTTC
>TRBV27|NA|NA|TRBJ2-1
CASTRNWNSYNEQFF
TGTGCCAGCACGCGGAATTGGAACTCTTACAATGAGCAGTTCTTC
>TRBV27|TRBD1|NA|TRBJ1-2
CASSLAGGTFNYGYTF
TGTGCCAGCAGTTTGGCAGGGGGTACCTTTAACTATGGCTACACCTTC
>TRBV20-1|TRBD2|few|TRBJ2-3
CSAASGRGTDTQYF
TGCAGTGCAGCTAGCGGGAGGGGTACAGATACGCAGTATTTT
>TRBV11-1|NA|few|TRBJ2-6
CASSSPSGDHSGANVLTF
TGTGCCAGCAGCTCCCCGTCAGGGGACCACTCTGGGGCCAACGTCCTGACTTTC
>TRBV7-9|NA|NA|TRBJ2-5
CASSLGARAETQYF
TGTGCCAGCAGCTTAGGTGCCCGGGCGGAGACCCAGTACTTC
>TRBV27|NA|few|TRBJ1-1
CASSFGASNTEAFF
TGTGCCAGCAGCTTTGGGGCTTCAAACACTGAAGCTTTCTTT
>TRBV7-8|NA|NA|TRBJ2-3
CACSFGLTTVPDTQYF
TGTGCCTGCAGCTTCGGCCTTACTACGGTCCCAGATACGCAGTATTTT
>TRBV15|NA|NA|TRBJ1-6
CATSRVLGINSPLHF
TGTGCCACCAGCAGAGTACTGGGAATAAATTCACCCCTCCACTTT
>TRBV5-1|NA|NA|TRBJ2-7
CASSFPSDSNEQYF
TGCGCCAGCAGCTTCCCGAGTGATTCGAACGAGCAGTACTTC
>TRBV12-3/TRBV12-4|TRBD1|many|TRBJ2-7
CATNDRDEQYF
TGTGCCACCAATGACAGGGACGAGCAGTACTTC
>TRBV29-1|NA|few|TRBJ1-2
CSSLGGGAELDYGYTF
TGCAGCTCCCTGGGGGGGGGCGCGGAGTTAGACTATGGCTACACCTTC
>TRBV9|NA|few|TRBJ2-1
CASSVPPLCASEQFF
NA
>TRBV12-3/TRBV12-4|NA|many|TRBJ2-1
CASSPQGLILQFF
TGTGCCAGCAGTCCTCAGGGCCTCATCCTGCAGTTCTTC
>TRBV28|NA|few|TRBJ1-5
CASKILGASNQPQHF
TGTGCCAGCAAAATTCTGGGGGCAAGCAATCAGCCCCAGCATTTT
>TRBV10-2|NA|NA|TRBJ2-7
CASSESWRDRSVLGYEQYF
TGCGCCAGCAGTGAGTCGTGGAGGGATCGAAGCGTCCTTGGATACGAGCAGTACTTC
>TRBV15|NA|NA|TRBJ2-5
CATSREAQGPQETQYF
TGTGCCACCAGCAGAGAGGCCCAGGGACCTCAAGAGACCCAGTACTTC
>TRBV27|TRBD2|NA|TRBJ2-7
CASSLGSSGRNEQYF
TGTGCCAGCAGTTTAGGGTCTAGCGGTCGAAACGAGCAGTACTTC